The 27 T cell receptor beta chains below were found in one sample sequenced in a study of T cells after posttransplantation cyclophosphamide. Control samples came 1 year after myeloablative marrow transplants with methotrexate plus calcineurin inhibitor. Here immunoSEQ multiplex PCR was the method, and the copy in TCRdb shows in-frame clones only, minus some. This table holds 7,500 to 10,000 clones, 89% found once. The sample here was PBMCs, taken just over 440 days after allogeneic stem cell transplant with calcineurin inhibitor and methotrexate. The source of these receptors is a male patient aged 50 or older who received an allogeneic stem cell transplant from an unrelated donor, was CMV-positive, and had chronic GVHD only. Some T cells may be supplied by the graft donor.

The V gene is TRBV11-3, the J gene TRBJ2-1; D perhaps matches TRBD1 (5 bases). The germline CDR1 and CDR2 sequences are SGHNT and YENEEA. V shed 8 bases and J shed 2 bases, with 13 bases lying between them. The CDR3 is 14 amino acids. CDR3 residues: CASESGFPYNEQFF. As DNA, the CDR3 is TGTGCCAGCGAGTCAGGGTTCCCCTACAATGAGCAGTTCTTC.

This rearrangement joins TRBV7-9 to TRBJ2-3, with 9 positions matching TRBD2. The germline V gene encodes CDR1 SEHNR and CDR2 FQNEAQ (reference sequence). The CDR3 is made up of 16 amino acids. Trimming at V came to 1 base and at J to 1 base, leaving 3 bases not matched to a gene. The CDR3, as DNA: TGTGCCAGCAGCTTAGTGCGGGGGGGCGGCACAGATACGCAGTATTTT. Amino acids: CASSLVRGGGTDTQYF.

The gene calls are TRBV4-2 and TRBJ1-1; the D gene is possibly TRBD1 (6 bases). The germline CDR1 and CDR2 sequences are LGHNA and YNFKEQ. The CDR3 length is 12 residues. V was trimmed by 3 bases and J by 8 bases, leaving 10 bases between them. The CDR3 nucleotides read TGTGCCAGCAGCCACCAAGGACAGGAAGCTTTCTTT. Translation: CASSHQGQEAFF.

The chain recombines TRBV11-3 with TRBJ2-3; unclear D gene. This CDR3 contains 15 residues. Germline CDR1 SGHNT, CDR2 YENEEA. V gave up 0 bases and J gave up 0 bases, with 7 bases separating them. The CDR3 DNA sequence: TGTGCCAGCAGCTTAGAGGCGGCGAGCACAGATACGCAGTATTTT. Its translation: CASSLEAASTDTQYF.

This clone showed up just once. The CDR3 reads CASSPPGQGSISNYGYTF. The CDR3 DNA sequence: TGTGCCAGCAGCCCTCCGGGACAGGGGTCGATTTCTAACTATGGCTACACCTTC. This sequence joins TRBV7-9 and TRBJ1-2, with 10 bases matching TRBD1. The V segment lost 5 bases and the J segment 0 bases; nucleotides outside the gene matches: 12. This CDR3 is built from 18 residues. Germline assignment: CDR1 SEHNR and CDR2 FQNEAQ (reference sequence).

The chain couples TRBV6-1 to TRBJ2-3; D is perhaps TRBD2 (7 bases). Deletions cut 2 bases from V and 6 bases from J, with 21 bases between. The CDR3 sequence is 17 residues long. Germline loops: CDR1 MNHNS, CDR2 SASEGT. In DNA, the CDR3 is TGTGCCAGCAGTGAAAGCGACGGCGGGGGCGGATCGGATACGCAGTATTTT. This translates into CASSESDGGGGSDTQYF.

The chain links TRBV27 to TRBJ2-7; weak D call: TRBD1 (6 bases). Germline lookup yields CDR1 MNHEY and CDR2 SMNVEV (reference sequence). V was cut by 2 bases and J by 2 bases, with 13 bases left in between. The CDR3 is made up of 15 amino acids. CDR3 in DNA: TGTGCCAGCAGTTTAAGGGGGATCCATACCTACGAGCAGTACTTC. Protein sequence: CASSLRGIHTYEQYF.

V is TRBV9 and J is TRBJ2-7, with D possibly matching TRBD2 (7 bases). The CDR3 is 15 residues long. Per germline, CDR1 SGDLS and CDR2 YYNGEE. V dropped 4 bases and J dropped 0 bases, with 14 bases sitting between them. CDR3 coding DNA: TGTGCCAGCAGCTTTGGGGGGGGCCCCTCCTACGAGCAGTACTTC. Translated, it gives CASSFGGGPSYEQYF.

The rearrangement uses TRBV7-6 and TRBJ2-2; 9 bases align to TRBD1. The V gene end was trimmed by 5 bases and the J gene end by 6 bases; junction bases not matched to a gene: 10. The germline CDR1 and CDR2 sequences are SGHVS and FNYEAQ. The CDR3 loop spans 16 amino acids. CDR3 DNA sequence: TGTGCCAGCAGCCAGCCGGGACAGGGAGTATCCGGGGAGCTGTTTTTT. Translation gives CASSQPGQGVSGELFF.

The V call is TRBV5-1, the J call TRBJ2-1; 8 bases match TRBD2. J lost 4 bases, V lost 5 bases, and 5 bases had no gene match. From germline, CDR1 is SGHRS and CDR2 YFSETQ. The CDR3 runs 14 residues. The CDR3 here is CASSSGGGYNEQFF. The DNA of the CDR3 is TGCGCCAGCAGTTCGGGAGGGGGTTACAATGAGCAGTTCTTC.

This clone was counted a few times. The V and J genes are TRBV10-3 and TRBJ1-5; TRBD1 matches 7 bases. This CDR3 has 13 amino acids. Germline V gives CDR1 ENHRY, CDR2 SYGVKD. Losses at the gene ends were 4 bases for V and 7 bases for J; bases not matched to a gene: 4. The CDR3 loop reads CAISVQGDQPQHF. CDR3 sequence (DNA): TGTGCCATCAGTGTCCAGGGGGACCAGCCCCAGCATTTT.

The chain links TRBV9 to TRBJ2-3; TRBD1 matches at 7 bases. J lost 3 bases, V lost 3 bases, and 1 base had no gene match. The CDR3 spans 13 residues. CDR1 and CDR2 from the germline V gene are SGDLS and YYNGEE. CDR3 nucleotide sequence: TGTGCCAGCAGCGCAGGGGGTACAGATACGCAGTATTTT. This codes for CASSAGGTDTQYF.

The V gene is TRBV29-1, the J gene TRBJ2-2; D may be TRBD1 (6 bases). In germline, CDR1 is SQVTM, CDR2 ANQGSEA. V was pared by 5 bases and J by 2 bases, with 12 bases between. CDR3 length: 14 residues. The CDR3 DNA follows: TGCAGCGTTAGAGGACAGAGAAACACCGGGGAGCTGTTTTTT. Its translation: CSVRGQRNTGELFF.

The J gene is TRBJ1-4, the V gene TRBV7-9, with TRBD1 as a possible D gene (6 bases). This CDR3 contains 14 residues. Germline CDR1 and CDR2: SEHNR and FQNEAQ (reference sequence). V was pared by 4 bases and J by 3 bases, with 9 bases between. The CDR3 protein is CASSSKGANEKLFF. The CDR3 nucleotides read TGTGCCAGCAGCTCCAAGGGGGCTAATGAAAAACTGTTTTTT.

V gene TRBV11-2 combines with J gene TRBJ1-2; unclear D gene. Trimming stripped 4 bases from V and 8 bases from J, with 17 bases between. CDR3 length: 14 residues. CDR1 is SGHAT and CDR2 is FQNNGV in the germline V gene. The CDR3 sequence is CASSYGQSSFGYTF. CDR3 in DNA: TGTGCCAGCAGCTATGGGCAGTCTTCTTTCGGCTACACCTTC.

The V call is TRBV11-3, the J call TRBJ2-5, with TRBD2 identical over 8 bases. This CDR3 is built from 14 residues. The germline V gene has CDR1 SGHNT and CDR2 YENEEA. Unmatched junction bases numbered 6, after V lost 6 bases and J lost 3 bases. The CDR3 DNA reads as TGTGCCAGCAGTTCCGGGACTAGTGAAGAGACCCAGTACTTC. Protein sequence: CASSSGTSEETQYF.

The J gene is TRBJ1-2, the V gene TRBV5-1; no definite D call. Between the trimmed V and J ends, which lost 0 bases and 5 bases, there was a span of 14 bases. The CDR3 has 15 residues. Germline V CDR1 and CDR2: SGHRS, YFSETQ. The CDR3 nucleotides are TGCGCCAGCAGCTTGGGAGCGGTCGCTTTATATGGCTACACCTTC. Its translation is CASSLGAVALYGYTF.

The V gene is TRBV7-2, the J gene TRBJ1-2; D is possibly TRBD1 (5 bases). Deletions cut 2 bases from V and 1 base from J, with 14 bases between. Germline-derived CDR1 and CDR2 are SGHTA and FQGNSA. CDR3 size: 16 residues. The CDR3 coding sequence is TGTGCCAGCAGCTTAAGGGGTCAGATGAATAACTATGGCTACACCTTC. It yields the protein CASSLRGQMNNYGYTF. Together with reference TRBV7-2 and TRBJ1-2, the CDR3 gives the full variable domain: GAGVSQSPSNKVTEKGKDVELRCDPISGHTALYWYRQSLGQGLEFLIYFQGNSAPDKSGLPSDRFSAERTGGSVSTLTIQRTQQEDSAVYLCASSLRGQMNNYGYTFGSGTRLTVV.

This rearrangement joins TRBV9 to TRBJ2-1; D not resolved. In germline, CDR1 is SGDLS, CDR2 YYNGEE. V was trimmed by 2 bases and J by 8 bases, leaving 11 bases between them. The CDR3 is made up of 13 amino acids. DNA of the CDR3: TGTGCCAGCAGCGTTCTGGTTGGCTATGAGCAGTTCTTC. Protein product: CASSVLVGYEQFF.

The gene calls are TRBV14 and TRBJ2-1; a weak D match, TRBD2 (5 bases). CDR1 is SGHDN, CDR2 FVKESK, per germline. Between the trimmed V and J ends, which lost 2 bases and 8 bases, there was a span of 10 bases. The CDR3 sequence is 13 residues long. This chain's CDR3 is CASSQLAFDEQFF. The CDR3 DNA follows: TGTGCCAGCAGCCAACTAGCTTTCGATGAGCAGTTCTTC.

V is TRBV5-4 and J is TRBJ2-2; D unclear. Germline-derived CDR1 and CDR2 are SGHNT and YYREEE (reference sequence). V was trimmed by 8 bases and J by 4 bases, leaving 12 bases between them. This CDR3 is 13 amino acids long. The CDR3 spells CASRELGTGELFF. The CDR3 DNA reads as TGTGCCAGTAGAGAGCTTGGCACCGGGGAGCTGTTTTTT.

The rearrangement joins TRBV9 to TRBJ2-3, with TRBD2 matching 9 bases. With 3 bases clipped from V and 1 base from J, the junction kept 6 bases outside the gene matches. The CDR3 totals 16 residues. The germline V gene encodes CDR1 SGDLS and CDR2 YYNGEE. The CDR3 DNA reads as TGTGCCAGCAGCGCTCAAGGCGGGGGGGGCACAGATACGCAGTATTTT. Its translation is CASSAQGGGGTDTQYF.

The V and J genes are TRBV7-6 and TRBJ2-7; the match to TRBD2 covers 10 bases. J gave up 7 bases and V 4 bases, and 7 bases lay outside the gene matches. This CDR3 is 14 amino acids long. Germline loops: CDR1 SGHVS, CDR2 FNYEAQ. Written as DNA, the CDR3 is TGTGCCAGCAGCTCCGCAGCGGGAGGGTTTGAGCAGTACTTC. Residues: CASSSAAGGFEQYF.

V is TRBV10-2 and J is TRBJ2-1; 7 bases agree with TRBD2. Unmatched junction bases numbered 2, after V lost 4 bases and J lost 8 bases. The CDR3 is 12 amino acids. Germline lookup yields CDR1 WSHSY and CDR2 SAAADI. CDR3 protein: CASSVGGDEQFF. CDR3 sequence (DNA): TGCGCCAGCAGTGTGGGGGGGGATGAGCAGTTCTTC.

The chain combines TRBV5-8 with TRBJ2-2; TRBD1 is a possible D gene (6 bases). V was clipped by 3 bases and J by 6 bases, with 9 bases between them. The CDR3 is made up of 13 amino acids. Germline CDR1 and CDR2: SGHTS and YDEGEE. For the CDR3, the DNA is TGTGCCAGCAGCTCACAGGGTCCCGGGGAGCTGTTTTTT. This translates into CASSSQGPGELFF.

The V gene is TRBV7-4, the J gene TRBJ2-7; 9 bases are shared with TRBD2. V was pared by 8 bases and J by 3 bases, with 17 bases of the junction left unmatched. Germline V gene data show CDR1 as SGHVT and CDR2 as SQSDAQ. This CDR3 has 17 amino acids. CDR3 DNA: TGTGCCAGCTTGGGGCTAGCGGGATGGTTACCGTACTACGAGCAGTACTTC. It yields the protein CASLGLAGWLPYYEQYF.

The chain is built from TRBV13 and TRBJ2-5; the D gene is possibly TRBD1 (6 bases). The CDR3 has 15 amino acids. CDR1 and CDR2 from the germline V gene are PRHDT and FYEKMQ (reference sequence). Between the trimmed V and J ends, which lost 8 bases and 0 bases, there was a span of 16 bases. In DNA form, the CDR3 reads TGTGCCAGCCTTATCAGGGGTTCGTACCAAGAGACCCAGTACTTC. Its protein is CASLIRGSYQETQYF.